What follows are 12 T cell receptor beta chains derived from one specimen sequenced in a study of post-analysis software for immune sequencing data. The antigens these receptors bind are not known. Unique molecular identifiers were built into the TCR beta cDNA libraries. MiXCR was run by TCRdb on the PCR reads, yielding one entry per CDR3 protein. The sample includes 650,000 to 850,000 distinct CDR3 sequences, 53% of them seen just once. Regarding the study as a whole: When patients were compared with controls, four or five TRBV segments were more frequent, TRBV5-6, TRBV5-1 and TRBV20-1 among them.

Sequencing input: blood. These receptors all stem from a girl aged 10 to 17 with multiple sclerosis.

The chain combines TRBV25-1 with TRBJ2-1, with 13 bases identical to TRBD2. The tail of the sequence fits TRBJ2-7 better, so the J call may be wrong. Germline CDR1 MGHDK, CDR2 SYGVNS. CDR3 size: 17 residues. The CDR3 sequence is CASSEFGTSGKKDEQYF. The CDR3 coding sequence is TGTGCCAGCAGTGAATTTGGGACTAGCGGGAAGAAAGACGAGCAGTACTTC.

The chain uses TRBV10-3 and TRBJ2-7, with TRBD2 matching over 7 bases. J gave up 7 bases and V 2 bases, and 11 bases lay outside the gene matches. Germline CDR1 is ENHRY and CDR2 is SYGVKD. CDR3 length: 15 residues. CDR3 coding DNA: TGTGCCATCAGTGAGAGGGGCGGGGGTTCGGCAGAGCAGTACTTC. Amino acids: CAISERGGGSAEQYF.

This chain joins TRBV20-1 and TRBJ2-4, with TRBD2 matching over 8 bases. The V and J ends lost 0 bases and 3 bases, in that order; junction bases with no gene match: 7. Germline V gene sequence: CDR1 DFQATT, CDR2 SNEGSKA (reference sequence). The CDR3 runs 16 residues. The CDR3 loop is CSARDGRVGVKNIQYF. DNA for the CDR3: TGCAGTGCTAGAGACGGGAGGGTAGGGGTCAAAAACATTCAGTACTTC.

This sequence joins TRBV20-1 and TRBJ1-2; 9 bases map to TRBD1. Germline loops: CDR1 DFQATT, CDR2 SNEGSKA (reference sequence). The ends lost 5 bases at V and 11 bases at J; junction bases unmatched: 12. The CDR3 extends over 13 amino acids. CDR3 bases: TGCAGTGCTCCACGTACAGGGGGCGAGGCTTACACCTTC. Translated, it gives CSAPRTGGEAYTF.

This clonotype was counted only a few times. The chain is built from TRBV6-6 and TRBJ2-3, with TRBD2 as a possible D gene (6 bases). Per germline, CDR1 MNHNY and CDR2 SVGAGI (reference sequence). Trimming shortened V by 0 bases and J by 2 bases, and 15 bases separated the two germline ends. The CDR3 has 17 amino acids. The CDR3 region has the DNA TGTGCCAGCAGTTACTCGATTAGCGGCGTCTACACAGATACGCAGTATTTT. Its translation: CASSYSISGVYTDTQYF.

The rearrangement links TRBV7-2 to TRBJ2-1; D gene unclear. In germline, CDR1 is SGHTA, CDR2 FQGNSA. V was trimmed by 2 bases and J by 3 bases, leaving 5 bases between them. The CDR3 is 13 residues long. CDR3 sequence: CASSLHFYNEQFF. As DNA, the CDR3 is TGTGCCAGCAGCTTACATTTCTACAATGAGCAGTTCTTC.

CDR3 loop: CASSYRLDHNEQFF. CDR3 sequence (DNA): TGTGCCAGCAGTTATCGCCTAGATCACAATGAGCAGTTCTTC. This rearrangement joins TRBV27 to TRBJ2-1, with no clear D. Per germline, CDR1 MNHEY and CDR2 SMNVEV (reference sequence). The CDR3 is made up of 14 amino acids. V was shortened by 4 bases and J by 5 bases, with 12 bases between the two germline ends.

The chain has TRBV6-5 and TRBJ2-3, with 8 bases fitting TRBD2. V gave up 6 bases and J gave up 6 bases; unmatched junction bases: 14. Per germline, CDR1 MNHEY and CDR2 SVGAGI. This CDR3 contains 16 residues. Written as DNA, the CDR3 is TGTGCCAGCAGGTTAGCGGGATCAATCCCCACGGATACGCAGTATTTT. Amino acid sequence: CASRLAGSIPTDTQYF.

CDR3 coding DNA: TGCAGTGCTAGGGCCGGGAGTTTACCTAGCACCCCAGATACGCAGTATTTT. As protein: CSARAGSLPSTPDTQYF. The rearrangement uses TRBV20-1 and TRBJ2-3, with D perhaps TRBD2 (6 bases). Per germline, CDR1 DFQATT and CDR2 SNEGSKA (reference sequence). Trimming removed 3 bases from V and 4 bases from J, with 23 bases in between. The CDR3 is made up of 17 amino acids.

The chain recombines TRBV12-3 or TRBV12-4 with TRBJ2-1; TRBD2 matches 10 bases. This CDR3 contains 14 residues. J was trimmed by 7 bases and V by 4 bases; bases with no gene match: 4. The CDR3 sequence: CASSSSGGSNEQFF. The CDR3 region has the DNA TGTGCCAGCAGTTCTAGCGGGGGCTCTAATGAGCAGTTCTTC.

The J gene is TRBJ2-1, the V gene TRBV5-1, with TRBD2 identical over 8 bases. Trimming at V came to 4 bases and at J to 6 bases, leaving 9 bases not matched to a gene. The CDR3 runs to 15 residues. Germline V lookup: CDR1 SGHRS, CDR2 YFSETQ. The CDR3 region is CASSQGLGVRNEQFF. The DNA of the CDR3 is TGCGCCAGCAGCCAGGGACTAGGGGTGCGCAATGAGCAGTTCTTC.

V usage is TRBV20-1 and J usage is TRBJ2-1; D unclear. This CDR3 has 11 residues. Germline assignment: CDR1 DFQATT and CDR2 SNEGSKA (reference sequence). V was shortened by 5 bases and J by 8 bases, with 10 bases between the two germline ends. The CDR3 DNA is TGCAGTGCTCGTAGCCTGTATGAGCAGTTCTTC. Protein sequence: CSARSLYEQFF.